A single sample gave rise to the 17 T cell receptor beta chains below, sequenced in a study of identical twins. MiXCR was run by TCRdb on the 5' RACE reads, yielding one entry per CDR3 protein. The table lists hundreds of thousands of distinct CDR3 sequences, 5.5% to 6.5% of them singletons. Sequencing was performed on naive T cells sorted from blood. These receptors originate from a man aged 18 to 30 in good health.

This clonotype has only a few counts. V gene TRBV5-1 combines with J gene TRBJ2-1, with 10 bases fitting TRBD1. In germline, CDR1 is SGHRS, CDR2 YFSETQ. The length of the CDR3 is 14 residues. The ends lost 1 base at V and 9 bases at J; junction bases unmatched: 4. CDR3 residues: CASSLTGQGSEQFF. Here the CDR3 DNA reads TGCGCCAGCAGCTTGACGGGACAGGGGAGTGAGCAGTTCTTC.

This clonotype occurred many times. J is TRBJ2-1 and V is TRBV28; TRBD1 matches 9 bases. From germline, CDR1 is MDHEN and CDR2 SYDVKM. The length of the CDR3 is 15 residues. With V trimmed by 5 bases and J by 2 bases, 4 bases remained unmatched. CDR3 DNA: TGTGCCAGCAGTACCGGGACAGGGCCCTACAATGAGCAGTTCTTC. It specifies CASSTGTGPYNEQFF. The entire variable domain, with the rest obtained from reference TRBV28 and TRBJ2-1, is as follows: DVKVTQSSRYLVKRTGEKVFLECVQDMDHENMFWYRQDPGLGLRLIYFSYDVKMKEKGDIPEGYSVSREKKERFSLILESASTNQTSMYLCASSTGTGPYNEQFFGPGTRLTVL.

At least ten counts were recorded for this clonotype. The chain combines TRBV20-1 with TRBJ1-5; D call uncertain. This CDR3 spans 13 amino acids. Trimming removed 6 bases at V and 5 bases at J, with 14 bases between. Germline CDR1 is DFQATT and CDR2 is SNEGSKA (reference sequence). The CDR3 DNA sequence: TGCAGTGCAACGGAAGACCTAGATCAGCCCCAGCATTTT. Its translation is CSATEDLDQPQHF.

This clonotype appeared many times. The gene calls are TRBV7-9 and TRBJ2-7, with a weak D call TRBD1 (6 bases). The V and J ends lost 5 bases and 3 bases respectively, with 17 bases between them. The germline gives CDR1 SEHNR, CDR2 FQNEAQ (reference sequence). The CDR3 covers 15 residues. This chain's CDR3 is CASSAPGTTVYEQYF. The CDR3 nucleotides read TGTGCCAGCAGCGCCCCCGGGACAACAGTCTACGAGCAGTACTTC.

DNA of the CDR3: TGCGCCAGCAGCTACAAGACTAGCGGGAGCACTGAGACCCAGTACTTC. It encodes CASSYKTSGSTETQYF. The chain has TRBV5-1 and TRBJ2-5, with 12 bases identical to TRBD2. V trimming: 3 bases; J trimming: 5 bases; junction bases outside the gene matches: 8. The CDR3 covers 16 residues. Germline V gives CDR1 SGHRS, CDR2 YFSETQ. Supplemented by reference TRBV5-1 and TRBJ2-5, the full variable domain reads KAGVTQTPRYLIKTRGQQVTLSCSPISGHRSVSWYQQTPGQGLQFLFEYFSETQRNKGNFPGRFSGRQFSNSRSEMNVSTLELGDSALYLCASSYKTSGSTETQYFGPGTRLLVL.

The chain uses TRBV11-3 and TRBJ2-2; D may be TRBD1 or TRBD2 (6 bases each). The ends were cut back, 3 bases at V and 3 bases at J, with 17 bases in the middle. CDR1 is SGHNT and CDR2 is YENEEA in the germline V gene. The CDR3 extends over 17 amino acids. CDR3 in amino acids: CASSFEEGQADTGELFF. CDR3 in DNA: TGTGCCAGCAGCTTCGAGGAGGGACAAGCAGACACCGGGGAGCTGTTTTTT.

V gene TRBV19 combines with J gene TRBJ1-1, with TRBD1 identical over 7 bases. Germline V CDR1 and CDR2: LNHDA, SQIVND (reference sequence). V lost 3 bases to trimming and J lost 4 bases; unmatched junction nucleotides: 8. The CDR3 has 15 amino acids. DNA of the CDR3: TGTGCCAGTAGTATCCTCAACCAGGGGGTCACTGAAGCTTTCTTT. Protein sequence: CASSILNQGVTEAFF.

Notes on this clonotype: This sequence may be a read error, since a much larger clone differs from it by one base. A read error is likely, as this CDR3 ends without the conserved phenylalanine or tryptophan. This chain uses TRBV7-2 with TRBJ2-2; 8 positions match TRBD1. The CDR3 extends over 15 amino acids. The V gene end was trimmed by 6 bases and the J gene end by 0 bases; junction bases not matched to a gene: 3. In germline, CDR1 is SGHTA, CDR2 FQGNSA. The CDR3 here is CASRRTGPNTGELFV. In DNA form, the CDR3 reads TGTGCCAGCAGGCGGACAGGGCCGAACACCGGGGAGCTGTTTGTT.

This clonotype turned up a few times. The rearrangement joins TRBV11-2 to TRBJ1-5; unclear D gene. V was clipped by 5 bases and J by 4 bases, with 12 bases between them. The CDR3 spans 14 residues. Germline lookup yields CDR1 SGHAT and CDR2 FQNNGV. The CDR3 DNA reads TGTGCCAGCAGCCTCGAGGCAGGAAATCAGCCCCAGCATTTT. This translates into CASSLEAGNQPQHF.

This clonotype was picked up many times. The chain employs TRBV20-1 and TRBJ2-2; D gene unclear. Trimming left V 5 bases short and J 2 bases short, with 9 bases between. The CDR3 contains 13 residues. Germline lookup yields CDR1 DFQATT and CDR2 SNEGSKA (reference sequence). The CDR3 sequence: CSAPTFNTGELFF. In DNA form, the CDR3 reads TGCAGTGCTCCCACCTTCAACACCGGGGAGCTGTTTTTT.

The V call is TRBV28, the J call TRBJ2-3; tentative D call: TRBD2 (5 bases). The germline gives CDR1 MDHEN, CDR2 SYDVKM. The CDR3 covers 15 residues. V lost 2 bases to trimming and J lost 6 bases, with 15 bases between them. Here the CDR3 reads CASSLGGANPDTQYF. The CDR3 DNA follows: TGTGCCAGCAGTTTAGGAGGTGCGAATCCGGATACGCAGTATTTT. The entire variable domain, with the rest obtained from reference TRBV28 and TRBJ2-3, is as follows: DVKVTQSSRYLVKRTGEKVFLECVQDMDHENMFWYRQDPGLGLRLIYFSYDVKMKEKGDIPEGYSVSREKKERFSLILESASTNQTSMYLCASSLGGANPDTQYFGPGTRLTVL.

This clonotype was seen ten or more times. The chain carries TRBV5-1 and TRBJ2-1; D is tentatively TRBD1 or TRBD2 (5 bases each). Germline V lookup: CDR1 SGHRS, CDR2 YFSETQ. The CDR3 spans 15 residues. V was clipped by 0 bases and J by 5 bases, with 12 bases between them. The chain's CDR3 is CASSLVGPDHNEQFF. For the CDR3, the DNA is TGCGCCAGCAGCTTGGTGGGACCCGACCACAATGAGCAGTTCTTC.

The V call is TRBV9, the J call TRBJ2-5; 9 bases are a match to TRBD2. The CDR3 runs 15 residues. The V gene's germline CDR1 is SGDLS and CDR2 YYNGEE. Germline trimming cut 3 bases from V and 4 bases from J; bases unmatched to any gene: 7. The CDR3: CASSGDSGSRETQYF. The CDR3 DNA reads as TGTGCCAGCAGCGGGGATAGCGGGAGCAGAGAGACCCAGTACTTC. The whole variable domain, filled in from reference TRBV9 and TRBJ2-5, reads DSGVTQTPKHLITATGQRVTLRCSPRSGDLSVYWYQQSLDQGLQFLIQYYNGEERAKGNILERFSAQQFPDLHSELNLSSLELGDSALYFCASSGDSGSRETQYFGPGTRLLVL.

This clonotype occurred many times. The chain carries TRBV6-1 and TRBJ2-1, with D possibly TRBD2 on 7 matching bases. Trimming took off 3 bases at V and 15 bases at J, with 21 bases between the two ends. Germline CDR1 reads MNHNS; CDR2 reads SASEGT. The CDR3 consists of 14 residues. Here the CDR3 DNA reads TGTGCCAGCAGTGAGGGGGGGACATTGAGGCCCCCGTTCTTC. Amino acids: CASSEGGTLRPPFF.

This clonotype was counted only a few times. The chain recombines TRBV7-8 with TRBJ2-1; D may be TRBD2 (6 bases). Trimming removed 3 bases from V and 7 bases from J, with 22 bases in between. CDR3 size: 17 residues. Germline V lookup: CDR1 SGHVS, CDR2 FQNEAQ. The CDR3 nucleotides read TGTGCCAGCAGCTTCGGCTTGCGGAGGGCCGGGGTAAATGAGCAGTTCTTC. Protein sequence: CASSFGLRRAGVNEQFF.

This clonotype was seen a few times. This rearrangement joins TRBV7-9 to TRBJ2-2; 9 bases match TRBD1. Trimming took 3 bases from V and 7 from J; bases not matched to a gene: 9. The CDR3 is 16 residues long. The germline V gene has CDR1 SEHNR and CDR2 FQNEAQ (reference sequence). For the CDR3, the DNA is TGTGCCAGCAGCTTTCGAGGACAGGGGATTAACGGGGAGCTGTTTTTT. As protein: CASSFRGQGINGELFF.

This clonotype was detected many times. The V call is TRBV29-1, the J call TRBJ1-5, with TRBD1 matching 7 bases. Unmatched junction bases numbered 5, after V lost 6 bases and J lost 0 bases. This CDR3 spans 14 amino acids. Looked up from germline, CDR1 is SQVTM and CDR2 is ANQGSEA. The CDR3 region is CSVGTELSNQPQHF. Written as DNA, the CDR3 is TGCAGCGTGGGGACAGAGCTTAGCAATCAGCCCCAGCATTTT. Drawing the rest from reference TRBV29-1 and TRBJ1-5, the complete variable domain is SAVISQKPSRDICQRGTSLTIQCQVDSQVTMMFWYRQQPGQSLTLIATANQGSEATYESGFVIDKFPISRPNLTFSTLTVSNMSPEDSSIYLCSVGTELSNQPQHFGDGTRLSIL.